This T cell receptor beta chain was sequenced in a study of T cell responses to AZD1222 COVID-19 vaccine. Some clones are missing from TCRdb's copy, which holds only in-frame ones; the method was immunoSEQ multiplex PCR. The sample consists of approximately 65,000 clones, roughly 70% of them appearing once. This clone was recorded at least ten times. This sequence was found in an adult in good health. Material: peripheral blood, obtained on day 0 of AZD1222 vaccination.

CDR3 in amino acids: CASSQQNTNSYEQYF. DNA of the CDR3: TGTGCCAGCAGCCAACAGAATACTAACTCCTACGAGCAGTACTTC. This chain connects TRBV3-1 (or the pseudogene TRBV3-2) to TRBJ2-7; D unclear. Germline V lookup: CDR1 LGHDT, CDR2 YNNKEL (reference sequence). V gave up 2 bases and J gave up 0 bases, with 11 bases separating them. The CDR3 totals 15 residues.